Presented here are 15 T cell receptor beta chains from one specimen sequenced in a study of CD8+CD57+ T cells in acquired aplastic anemia. Selection for sequencing was limited to patients who had shown CD8+CD57+ cell expansion by flow cytometry. TCR beta VDJ and CDR3 were profiled, and genomic DNA was the template. TCRdb passed the reads through MiXCR, listing each CDR3 protein once. Among roughly 160,000 distinct CDR3 sequences, 71% were seen once, and the ten largest hold more than 35%. Sequenced sample: sorted CD4+, CD8+, or CD8+CD57+ T cells (not recorded which) from PBMCs. The receptors derive from a human donor with aplastic anemia.

The chain is built from TRBV12-3 or TRBV12-4 and TRBJ1-3; maybe TRBD1 (6 bases). The V end was cut by 2 bases, the J end by 4 bases, with 18 bases between. The CDR3 length is 17 residues. The CDR3 sequence is CASSLTYRAEGGNTIYF. CDR3 in DNA: TGTGCCAGCAGTTTAACCTACAGGGCCGAAGGGGGAAACACCATATATTTT.

This chain uses TRBV20-1 with TRBJ2-7; possibly TRBD1 for D (6 bases). The J call may be wrong; the DNA end is better matched by TRBJ2-5. Germline values: CDR1 DFQATT, CDR2 SNEGSKA (reference sequence). CDR3 length equals 15 residues. The CDR3 coding sequence is TGCAGTGCTAGAGATGGGGGCACTGCGGGAGAGACCCAGTACTTC. Encoded protein: CSARDGGTAGETQYF.

The table lists this clonotype with a count of one. The genes are TRBV5-6 and TRBJ1-6; maybe TRBD1 (6 bases). The V and J ends lost 6 bases and 7 bases respectively, with 17 bases between them. This CDR3 region has 15 residues. The germline gives CDR1 SGHDT, CDR2 YYEEEE. The CDR3 spells CASTHAGARNSPLHF. CDR3 coding DNA: TGTGCCAGCACCCACGCAGGGGCACGGAATTCACCCCTCCACTTT.

This clonotype came up a few times. The chain joins TRBV7-2 to TRBJ2-5; D is possibly TRBD2 (6 bases). CDR1 is SGHTA, CDR2 FQGNSA, per germline. This CDR3 is built from 15 residues. Deletions cut 0 bases from V and 5 bases from J, with 13 bases between. DNA for the CDR3: TGTGCCAGCAGCTTAGCGGCGGGAAGCTACGAGACCCAGTACTTC. Encoded protein: CASSLAAGSYETQYF. The variable domain in full, with the rest retrieved from reference TRBV7-2 and TRBJ2-5, is GAGVSQSPSNKVTEKGKDVELRCDPISGHTALYWYRQSLGQGLEFLIYFQGNSAPDKSGLPSDRFSAERTGGSVSTLTIQRTQQEDSAVYLCASSLAAGSYETQYFGPGTRLLVL.

CDR3 sequence: CASSRPPHNEQFF. The CDR3 bases are TGTGCCAGCAGCCGCCCCCCGCACAATGAGCAGTTCTTC. The J gene is TRBJ2-1, the V gene TRBV7-9; D gene ambiguous. V gave up 5 bases and J gave up 5 bases, with 10 bases separating them. Looked up from germline, CDR1 is SEHNR and CDR2 is FQNEAQ (reference sequence). The CDR3 extends over 13 amino acids.

V and J are TRBV2 and TRBJ2-3; TRBD2 might be the D (6 bases). Germline V gene lookup returns CDR1 SNHLY and CDR2 FYNNEI. The CDR3 runs 18 residues. V was cut by 6 bases and J by 2 bases, with 24 bases left in between. The CDR3, as DNA: TGTGCCAGCAGCTTACCCATTAGGCGGGGACCTTCCACAGATACGCAGTATTTT. Translating gives CASSLPIRRGPSTDTQYF.

This clonotype was seen only a few times. The V call is TRBV2, the J call TRBJ1-1; 8 nucleotides line up with TRBD1. V gave up 6 bases and J gave up 4 bases; unmatched junction bases: 7. From germline, CDR1 is SNHLY and CDR2 FYNNEI. This CDR3 has 14 amino acids. The CDR3 loop is CASRKQGVTTEAFF. Here the CDR3 DNA reads TGTGCCAGCAGAAAACAGGGGGTGACCACTGAAGCTTTCTTT.

This clonotype was recorded once. The gene calls are TRBV20-1 and TRBJ2-5; 10 nucleotides match TRBD2. Germline values: CDR1 DFQATT, CDR2 SNEGSKA (reference sequence). The V segment lost 0 bases and the J segment 4 bases; nucleotides outside the gene matches: 5. The CDR3 consists of 15 residues. CDR3 loop: CSARESSGRGETQYF. CDR3 sequence (DNA): TGCAGTGCTAGAGAGTCTAGCGGGAGAGGAGAGACCCAGTACTTC.

The rearrangement uses TRBV5-1 and TRBJ2-1, with no clear D. This CDR3 region has 17 residues. Trimming removed 4 bases from V and 0 bases from J, with 17 bases in between. CDR1 is SGHRS and CDR2 is YFSETQ in the germline V gene. DNA of the CDR3: TGCGCCAGCAGCAACCGGGCCTCAGCTTCCTCCTACAATGAGCAGTTCTTC. Protein: CASSNRASASSYNEQFF.

The gene calls are TRBV7-2 and TRBJ1-4; D is unclear. The CDR3 spans 16 residues. V was trimmed by 3 bases and J by 3 bases, leaving 14 bases between them. The germline CDR1 and CDR2 sequences are SGHTA and FQGNSA. As DNA, the CDR3 is TGTGCCAGCAGCTTGGTCTTGGCAGATTCTAATGAAAAACTGTTTTTT. Protein sequence: CASSLVLADSNEKLFF.

The J gene is TRBJ2-5, the V gene TRBV2, with 7 bases identical to TRBD2. V was pared by 5 bases and J by 1 base, with 4 bases of the junction left unmatched. Germline V gives CDR1 SNHLY, CDR2 FYNNEI. The CDR3 runs to 14 residues. CDR3 residues: CASSYAGVQETQYF. The CDR3, as DNA: TGTGCCAGCAGTTACGCGGGGGTCCAAGAGACCCAGTACTTC.

This clonotype was picked up many times. The chain employs TRBV29-1 and TRBJ2-7, with D unclear. Trimming took 0 bases from V and 0 from J, leaving 15 bases between them. The CDR3 runs to 16 residues. The germline V gene encodes CDR1 SQVTM and CDR2 ANQGSEA. This CDR3 reads CSVEDDVGGVSYEQYF. The CDR3 region has the DNA TGCAGCGTTGAAGACGACGTAGGCGGCGTCTCCTACGAGCAGTACTTC.

CDR3 sequence reads: CASSEFGSSYNSPLHF. For the CDR3, the DNA is TGTGCCAGCAGTGAATTTGGGAGCTCCTATAATTCACCCCTCCACTTT. This chain links TRBV6-5 with TRBJ1-6; D ambiguous. Germline V CDR1 and CDR2: MNHEY, SVGAGI. The V end was cut by 5 bases, the J end by 0 bases, with 11 bases between. CDR3 size: 16 residues.

This clonotype appeared a single time. The CDR3 sequence is CASSSGTSGSTDTQYF. The DNA of the CDR3 is TGTGCCAGCAGCAGCGGGACTAGCGGTAGCACAGATACGCAGTATTTT. The V and J genes are TRBV11-2 and TRBJ2-3, with 11 bases aligning to TRBD2. The CDR3 is 16 residues long. V lost 5 bases to trimming and J lost 0 bases; unmatched junction nucleotides: 4. The germline V gene encodes CDR1 SGHAT and CDR2 FQNNGV.

The chain carries TRBV20-1 and TRBJ2-3, with 12 bases matching TRBD2. V lost 0 bases, J lost 0 bases, and 7 bases stayed unmatched. The germline V gene encodes CDR1 DFQATT and CDR2 SNEGSKA (reference sequence). The CDR3 is 18 amino acids. The CDR3 sequence: CSARETSGGQESTDTQYF. The CDR3 nucleotides read TGCAGTGCTAGAGAGACTAGCGGGGGACAGGAGAGCACAGATACGCAGTATTTT.